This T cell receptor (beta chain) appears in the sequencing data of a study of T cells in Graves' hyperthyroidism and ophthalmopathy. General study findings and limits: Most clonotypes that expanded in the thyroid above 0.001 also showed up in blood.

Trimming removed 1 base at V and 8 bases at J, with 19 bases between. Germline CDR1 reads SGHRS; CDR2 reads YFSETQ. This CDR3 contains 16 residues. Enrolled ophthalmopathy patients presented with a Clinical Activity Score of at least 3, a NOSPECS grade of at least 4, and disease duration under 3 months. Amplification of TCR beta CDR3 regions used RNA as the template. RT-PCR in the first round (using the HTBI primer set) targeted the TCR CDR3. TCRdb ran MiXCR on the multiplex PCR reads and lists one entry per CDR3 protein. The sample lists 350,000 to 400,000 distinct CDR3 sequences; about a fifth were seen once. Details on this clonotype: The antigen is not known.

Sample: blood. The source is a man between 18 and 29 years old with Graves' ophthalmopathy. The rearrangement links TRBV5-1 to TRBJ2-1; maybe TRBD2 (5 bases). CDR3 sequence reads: CASSLLYPGEEDEQFF. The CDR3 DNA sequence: TGCGCCAGCAGCTTGCTCTATCCAGGTGAGGAGGATGAGCAGTTCTTC.